The 3 T cell receptor beta chains reported below all come from one sample, sequenced in a study of blood T cell repertoires in COVID-19. The repertoire was sequenced with immunoSEQ multiplex PCR; TCRdb's copy has only in-frame clones and lacks some. The sample lists some 220,000 clones; 80% were seen once. Sequencing was performed on peripheral blood. Receptors were obtained from a human donor in a cohort sampled during active COVID-19.

This clone was picked up a small number of times. This sequence joins TRBV28 and TRBJ2-2, with TRBD1 matching over 7 bases. CDR1 is MDHEN and CDR2 is SYDVKM in the germline V gene. Trimming at V came to 7 bases and at J to 6 bases, leaving 2 bases not matched to a gene. The CDR3 consists of 12 residues. CDR3 DNA sequence: TGTGCCAGCACCACAGGGGCCGGGGAGCTGTTTTTT. This codes for CASTTGAGELFF.

V usage is TRBV7-6 and J usage is TRBJ1-3; 9 nucleotides line up with TRBD1. Per the germline V gene, CDR1 is SGHVS and CDR2 is FNYEAQ. The CDR3 has 15 amino acids. V gave up 4 bases and J gave up 2 bases; unmatched junction bases: 3. CDR3 protein: CASSSTGGAGNTIYF. In nucleotides, the CDR3 is TGTGCCAGCAGCTCCACAGGGGGCGCTGGAAACACCATATATTTT.

This rearrangement joins TRBV6-5 to TRBJ1-2; TRBD1 aligns across 8 bases. The CDR3 has 14 amino acids. Trimming at V came to 4 bases and at J to 5 bases, leaving 6 bases not matched to a gene. Germline V gene data show CDR1 as MNHEY and CDR2 as SVGAGI. In DNA, the CDR3 is TGTGCCAGCAGTTTCGACAGGGGAGGGTATGGCTACACCTTC. Its protein is CASSFDRGGYGYTF.